This T cell receptor (beta chain) originates from a study of human T cells and chemical hapten exposure. TCRdb recomputed calls from the RACE reads with MiXCR, one row per CDR3 protein. The sample has about 190,000 distinct CDR3 sequences, about 22% seen once; the top ten hold roughly 2.5%. Noted time point: patch test 3, about 24 weeks after DPC sensitization. Treatment defined: therapeutic diphenylcyclopropenone sensitization with weekly scalp DPC. With 5 bases removed from V and 7 bases from J, the gap between germline ends came to 11 bases. Looked up from germline, CDR1 is LNHDA and CDR2 is SQIVND (reference sequence). The CDR3 spans 13 residues.

The source was whole blood, collected in connection with sensitization to the hapten diphenylcyclopropenone (DPC). The sequence was obtained from a woman aged 40 to 50 with alopecia areata. Some clones in this sample may be carry-over from other donors' samples. V gene TRBV19 combines with J gene TRBJ2-2; no clear D gene. The DNA of the CDR3 is TGTGCCAGTAGTGTATTATTAGTCGGGGAGCTGTTTTTT. Translation gives CASSVLLVGELFF.